One sample yielded the 9 T cell receptor beta chains listed below, sequenced in a study of neurological immune-mediated disorders. TCRdb reprocessed the 5' RACE reads via MiXCR and lists one record per CDR3 protein. The sample includes about 80,000 distinct CDR3 sequences, under 10% of them seen just once. Sample: PBMCs. The receptors stem from a man aged 50 to 60 in good health.

This clonotype was seen at least ten times. J is TRBJ2-7 and V is TRBV5-1, with unresolved D. The V and J ends lost 4 bases and 0 bases respectively, with 14 bases between them. CDR3 length: 15 amino acids. The germline V gene encodes CDR1 SGHRS and CDR2 YFSETQ. The CDR3: CASSTSDGLSYEQYF. The CDR3 DNA is TGCGCCAGCAGCACGTCAGACGGCCTCTCCTACGAGCAGTACTTC.

Note on this clonotype: This may come from a read error, since a much larger clone is one base off. The chain is built from TRBV5-1 and TRBJ2-7; tentatively, D is TRBD1 (6 bases). There are 15 residues in the CDR3. Germline-derived CDR1 and CDR2 are SGHRS and YFSETQ. The CDR3 reads CASSRTVPGTYDQYF. CDR3 nucleotides: TGCGCCAGCAGTCGGACAGTCCCTGGGACCTACGATCAGTACTTC.

About this clonotype itself: Just one base apart from a much larger clone, this may be a read error. The chain carries TRBV25-1 and TRBJ2-1; D is tentatively TRBD1 or TRBD2 (7 bases each). Per germline, CDR1 MGHDK and CDR2 SYGVNS. The CDR3 runs to 17 residues. Here the CDR3 reads CVSRTLQLGRGGSSLFF. CDR3 sequence (DNA): TGTGTCAGCAGGACCCTACAGTTAGGCAGGGGGGGAAGTTCACTGTTCTTC.

The chain recombines TRBV20-1 with TRBJ1-1, with TRBD1 matching over 7 bases. The V segment lost 2 bases and the J segment 3 bases; nucleotides outside the gene matches: 0. In germline, CDR1 is DFQATT, CDR2 SNEGSKA (reference sequence). The CDR3 length is 12 residues. The CDR3 region is CSARQGDTEAFF. The CDR3 DNA sequence: TGCAGTGCTAGACAGGGGGACACTGAAGCTTTCTTT.

This clonotype came up once. A much larger clone differs by one base, so this may be a read error. The J gene is TRBJ2-7, the V gene TRBV6-4; 7 nucleotides agree with TRBD1. The CDR3 spans 15 residues. Germline V gene sequence: CDR1 MRHNA, CDR2 SNTAGT. The CDR3 nucleotides are TGTGCCAGCAGCGCCTACCCGGGACAGTCCTACGAGCATTACTTC. As protein: CASSAYPGQSYEHYF.

In this sample, this clonotype turned up many times. V gene TRBV15 combines with J gene TRBJ2-1, with 11 bases fitting TRBD2. From germline, CDR1 is LNHNV and CDR2 YYDKDF (reference sequence). This CDR3 is built from 17 residues. Trimming took 0 bases from V and 4 from J; bases not matched to a gene: 5. DNA of the CDR3: TGTGCCACCAGCAGAGATCCCGGGACTAGCGGTTACAATGAGCAGTTCTTC. It yields the protein CATSRDPGTSGYNEQFF.

This clonotype was recorded many times. The chain employs TRBV5-1 and TRBJ2-7; 9 bases map to TRBD1. Germline-derived CDR1 and CDR2 are SGHRS and YFSETQ. CDR3 size: 14 residues. Losses at the gene ends were 4 bases for V and 2 bases for J; bases not matched to a gene: 4. DNA of the CDR3: TGCGCCAGCAGCCCCCGGGACAGGGCCTACGAGCAGTACTTC. Translated, it gives CASSPRDRAYEQYF. Full variable domain (rest looked up from reference TRBV5-1 and TRBJ2-7): KAGVTQTPRYLIKTRGQQVTLSCSPISGHRSVSWYQQTPGQGLQFLFEYFSETQRNKGNFPGRFSGRQFSNSRSEMNVSTLELGDSALYLCASSPRDRAYEQYFGPGTRLTVT.

This clonotype occurred many times. The genes are TRBV20-1 and TRBJ2-5; D is unresolved. V was trimmed by 2 bases and J by 2 bases, leaving 6 bases between them. Germline V CDR1 and CDR2: DFQATT, SNEGSKA (reference sequence). The CDR3 is made up of 12 amino acids. The CDR3 region is CSARPEQETQYF. The DNA of the CDR3 is TGCAGTGCTAGACCAGAACAAGAGACCCAGTACTTC.

V is TRBV5-1 and J is TRBJ2-1, with TRBD2 as a possible D gene (6 bases). The CDR3 covers 15 residues. CDR1 is SGHRS, CDR2 YFSETQ, per germline. V lost 4 bases and J lost 1, with 12 bases in between. This CDR3 reads CASSMDGSSYNEQFF. CDR3 sequence (DNA): TGCGCCAGCAGCATGGACGGGAGTTCCTACAATGAGCAGTTCTTC.